A single count supports the clone carrying this T cell receptor (beta chain). This entry is derived from a study of blood T cell repertoires in COVID-19. TCRdb keeps only in-frame clones here, not all; method: immunoSEQ multiplex PCR. This table has about 360,000 clones, around 90% appearing once. Losses at the gene ends were 7 bases for V and 1 base for J; bases not matched to a gene: 5. Per germline, CDR1 MNHEY and CDR2 SVGAGI. The CDR3 sequence is 15 residues long. Sequencing was done on a sample of PBMCs or T cells enriched from blood (not recorded which). This chain joins TRBV6-5 and TRBJ1-3, with 9 bases identical to TRBD1. The sequence derives from a woman aged 40-49 years with acute COVID-19. The CDR3 nucleotides are TGTGCCAGCAACCGACAGGGGGGATCTGGAAACACCATATATTTT. Residues: CASNRQGGSGNTIYF.